This is a list of T cell receptor beta chains from one sample in a study of cytomegalovirus exposure and HLA in healthy donors. Profiling relied on immunoSEQ multiplex PCR, and the TCRdb table lists in-frame clones only, not all of them. The sample holds some 190,000 clones, 70% to 80% seen once. Material: PBMCs. These receptor sequences come from a woman in her forties or fifties in good health and CMV-seronegative. The CDR3 runs from the conserved cysteine through the conserved F or W. The order of the fields is J gene, D gene, V gene, clone size, CDR3 protein, CDR3 DNA. A D gene is named only where the DNA matches it firmly. Size tells how often a clone was seen (once, few, many) or the class of an expanded clone, and some rows leave it out.

>TRBJ2-7|TRBD2|TRBV6-5|-
CASSSARGGFYEQYF
TGTGCCAGCTCAAGCGCGCGGGGGGGTTTCTACGAGCAGTACTTC
>TRBJ1-3|-|TRBV5-8|-
CASSLALKTAEYSGNTIYF
TGTGCCAGCAGCTTGGCCCTCAAGACAGCCGAATACTCTGGAAACACCATATATTTT
>TRBJ1-6|-|TRBV4-3|-
CASSQDWHSPLHF
TGCGCCAGCAGCCAAGATTGGCATTCACCCCTCCACTTT
>TRBJ1-2|-|TRBV5-5|-
CASSPPITF
TGTGCCAGCAGCCCGCCTATCACCTTC
>TRBJ1-2|-|TRBV6-5|-
CASSYSVLQGRNGYTF
TGTGCCAGCAGTTACTCTGTGCTCCAGGGAAGGAATGGCTACACCTTC
>TRBJ1-4|-|TRBV4-1|-
CASSQGTRGEKLFF
TGCGCCAGCAGCCAAGGAACTAGAGGAGAAAAACTGTTTTTT
>TRBJ2-3|TRBD2|TRBV4-2|once
CASSQERLAGGADTQYF
TGTGCCAGCAGCCAAGAAAGACTAGCGGGAGGGGCAGATACGCAGTATTTT
>TRBJ2-1|-|TRBV5-6|-
CASLVRAEGKQFF
TGTGCCAGCCTAGTCCGGGCCGAGGGTAAGCAGTTCTTC
>TRBJ2-5|TRBD1|TRBV2|-
CASSGAGGRETQYF
TGTGCCAGCAGTGGGGCAGGGGGCAGAGAGACCCAGTACTTC
>TRBJ1-2|TRBD1|TRBV27|-
CASMGQGTSYGYTF
TGTGCCAGCATGGGACAGGGGACATCATATGGCTACACCTTC
>TRBJ1-4|TRBD1|TRBV18|-
CASSPPTGVGEKLFF
TGTGCCAGCTCACCACCAACAGGGGTGGGTGAAAAACTGTTTTTT
>TRBJ2-7|TRBD1|TRBV2|-
CASSRTGGTYEQYF
TGTGCCAGCAGCAGGACAGGGGGAACCTACGAGCAGTACTTC
>TRBJ2-4|-|TRBV4-3|-
CASSQDGGLAKNIQYF
TGCGCCAGCAGCCAAGATGGCGGATTAGCCAAAAACATTCAGTACTTC
>TRBJ1-3|-|TRBV5-1|-
CASSPGSSGNTIYF
TGCGCCAGCAGCCCCGGGAGCTCTGGAAACACCATATATTTT
>TRBJ1-2|-|TRBV5-1|few
CASSKEEWSYGYTF
TGCGCCAGCAGCAAGGAGGAATGGAGCTATGGCTACACCTTC
>TRBJ2-7|TRBD1|TRBV2|once
CASSRRGTDEQYF
TGTGCCAGCAGTCGTAGGGGGACAGACGAGCAGTACTTC